The 29 T cell receptor beta chains below were found in one sample sequenced in a study of T cell responses to AZD1222 COVID-19 vaccine. Sequencing was performed with immunoSEQ multiplex PCR; in TCRdb, only in-frame clones are kept and a portion is missing. Of fewer than 130,000 clones listed, approximately 90% are singletons. The material sequenced was peripheral blood, taken 28 days after the second AZD1222 dose. These receptors originate from an adult who received the AZD1222 COVID-19 vaccine.

The V and J genes are TRBV7-7 and TRBJ2-1, with TRBD2 identical over 11 bases. The germline CDR1 and CDR2 sequences are SSHAT and FNYEAQ (reference sequence). Trimming took 1 base from V and 9 from J; bases not matched to a gene: 5. The CDR3 spans 15 residues. The CDR3 DNA is TGTGCCAGCAGCTTAGGGCTAGCGGGGGGATCTGAGCAGTTCTTC. Its protein is CASSLGLAGGSEQFF.

The chain carries TRBV6-4 and TRBJ1-4; D gene ambiguous. Germline V gene data show CDR1 as MRHNA and CDR2 as SNTAGT. V lost 4 bases, J lost 0 bases, and 6 bases lay in between. This CDR3 has 14 amino acids. The CDR3 DNA reads as TGTGCCAGCAGTGTTTCTGCAACTAATGAAAAACTGTTTTTT. Its translation: CASSVSATNEKLFF.

Note on this clone: One end of the junction varies from germline; a read error may be responsible. The genes are TRBV6-5 and TRBJ1-2, with 8 bases matching TRBD1. From germline, CDR1 is MNHEY and CDR2 SVGAGI. The CDR3 is made up of 12 amino acids. The CDR3 coding sequence is TGTGCCAGCAGCCTGGACAGGGTAAAAAAGGCCTTC. Translated, it gives CASSLDRVKKAF.

The V and J genes are TRBV28 and TRBJ2-7, with TRBD2 matching 12 bases. The CDR3 sequence is 15 residues long. V shed 4 bases and J 2 bases; nucleotides not matched to a gene: 3. From germline, CDR1 is MDHEN and CDR2 SYDVKM. The CDR3 DNA sequence: TGTGCCAGCAGTTCCCTAGCGGGAGGGCCCTACGAGCAGTACTTC. Residues: CASSSLAGGPYEQYF.

The chain employs TRBV27 and TRBJ2-7, with D perhaps TRBD2 (5 bases). This CDR3 region has 14 residues. Per the germline V gene, CDR1 is MNHEY and CDR2 is SMNVEV (reference sequence). Trimming left V 7 bases short and J 0 bases short, with 13 bases between. CDR3 amino acids: CASNLGGSSYEQYF. In DNA form, the CDR3 reads TGTGCCAGCAATCTTGGAGGTAGCTCCTACGAGCAGTACTTC.

The chain has TRBV19 and TRBJ1-5; 10 bases agree with TRBD1. Germline assignment: CDR1 LNHDA and CDR2 SQIVND (reference sequence). This CDR3 comprises 16 residues. Germline trimming cut 1 base from V and 5 bases from J; bases unmatched to any gene: 5. The CDR3 reads CASSIVLGQGDQPQHF. The CDR3 DNA follows: TGTGCCAGTAGTATAGTTTTAGGACAGGGGGATCAGCCCCAGCATTTT.

V gene TRBV19 combines with J gene TRBJ2-2; 8 bases fit TRBD1. The CDR3 totals 15 residues. Germline V gene lookup returns CDR1 LNHDA and CDR2 SQIVND (reference sequence). V lost 4 bases, J lost 2 bases, and 3 bases stayed unmatched. The DNA of the CDR3 is TGTGCCAGTAGTAGAGGACAGGGTAACACCGGGGAGCTGTTTTTT. Translation: CASSRGQGNTGELFF.

This chain uses TRBV19 with TRBJ1-5; a weak D match, TRBD1 (5 bases). Germline V gene data show CDR1 as LNHDA and CDR2 as SQIVND (reference sequence). Trimming shortened V by 8 bases and J by 3 bases, and 20 bases separated the two germline ends. The CDR3 is 16 amino acids. CDR3 nucleotides: TGTGCCAGTCGGGGACGGGGCAGGATGACCAATCAGCCCCAGCATTTT. Its protein is CASRGRGRMTNQPQHF.

The DNA of the CDR3 is TGCAGTGCTAGTTACGGGGGGCCCTACAATGAGCAGTTCTTC. As protein: CSASYGGPYNEQFF. This rearrangement joins TRBV20-1 to TRBJ2-1; D possibly corresponds to TRBD2 (7 bases). In germline, CDR1 is DFQATT, CDR2 SNEGSKA (reference sequence). V was pared by 3 bases and J by 2 bases, with 11 bases between. The CDR3 is made up of 14 amino acids.

The chain recombines TRBV28 with TRBJ1-1, with D unresolved. The CDR3 is 12 amino acids. With 3 bases removed from V and 7 bases from J, the gap between germline ends came to 9 bases. Germline V CDR1 and CDR2: MDHEN, SYDVKM. This CDR3 is CASSLLVGEAFF. DNA for the CDR3: TGTGCCAGCAGTTTGTTAGTAGGTGAAGCTTTCTTT. The full variable domain, in which reference TRBV28 and TRBJ1-1 provide the parts outside the CDR3, is DVKVTQSSRYLVKRTGEKVFLECVQDMDHENMFWYRQDPGLGLRLIYFSYDVKMKEKGDIPEGYSVSREKKERFSLILESASTNQTSMYLCASSLLVGEAFFGQGTRLTVV.

The chain couples TRBV10-3 to TRBJ1-1; D is perhaps TRBD1 (6 bases). Per the germline V gene, CDR1 is ENHRY and CDR2 is SYGVKD. The germline V and J ends were trimmed by 4 bases and 4 bases, with 19 bases remaining between them. The CDR3 consists of 16 residues. The CDR3 protein is CAISGRGGRLGTEAFF. In DNA, the CDR3 is TGTGCCATCAGTGGTCGGGGGGGCAGGTTGGGCACTGAAGCTTTCTTT.

J is TRBJ1-5 and V is TRBV5-5; 7 bases line up with TRBD1. The CDR3 spans 16 residues. V was pared by 0 bases and J by 1 base, with 4 bases of the junction left unmatched. Germline values: CDR1 SGHKS, CDR2 YYEKEE (reference sequence). The CDR3 nucleotides are TGTGCCAGCAGCTTGGGGGCAGGGGGAAGCAATCAGCCCCAGCATTTT. Protein product: CASSLGAGGSNQPQHF.

The chain joins TRBV12-5 to TRBJ2-5; no firm D call. The CDR3 contains 13 residues. V dropped 3 bases and J dropped 5 bases, with 10 bases sitting between them. From germline, CDR1 is LGHNT and CDR2 FRNRAP. CDR3 DNA sequence: TGTGCTAGTGGTTTTGCAGGTGGGGAGACCCAGTACTTC. Translated: CASGFAGGETQYF.

The chain links TRBV7-9 to TRBJ1-4; weak D call: TRBD1 (5 bases). This CDR3 comprises 13 residues. The germline V and J ends were trimmed by 9 bases and 3 bases, with 11 bases remaining between them. Germline assignment: CDR1 SEHNR and CDR2 FQNEAQ (reference sequence). The CDR3 loop is CASRGGANEKLFF. The CDR3 DNA is TGTGCCAGTCGGGGGGGAGCTAATGAAAAACTGTTTTTT. Filled out from reference TRBV7-9 and TRBJ1-4, the complete variable domain reads DTGVSQNPRHKITKRGQNVTFRCDPISEHNRLYWYRQTLGQGPEFLTYFQNEAQLEKSRLLSDRFSAERPKGSFSTLEIQRTEQGDSAMYLCASRGGANEKLFFGSGTQLSVL.

This chain uses TRBV5-1 with TRBJ1-2; 7 positions match TRBD1. This CDR3 has 14 residues. V lost 2 bases to trimming and J lost 3 bases; unmatched junction nucleotides: 4. CDR1 is SGHRS and CDR2 is YFSETQ in the germline V gene. CDR3 residues: CASSLRGQDYGYTF. The DNA of the CDR3 is TGCGCCAGCAGCTTAAGGGGGCAGGACTATGGCTACACCTTC.

The rearrangement joins TRBV28 to TRBJ2-7, with a possible D match to TRBD1 (6 bases). Germline V gene lookup returns CDR1 MDHEN and CDR2 SYDVKM. The CDR3 runs 14 residues. Trimming removed 5 bases from V and 1 base from J, with 12 bases in between. CDR3 loop: CASSPRTVSYEQYF. CDR3 sequence (DNA): TGTGCCAGCAGTCCCCGGACAGTTTCCTACGAGCAGTACTTC.

The chain couples TRBV6-1 to TRBJ1-5; no firm D call. The CDR3 sequence is 11 residues long. Trimming took off 4 bases at V and 8 bases at J, with 6 bases between the two ends. Germline-derived CDR1 and CDR2 are MNHNS and SASEGT. The CDR3 DNA is TGTGCCAGCAGTGTAGCCGAGCCCCAGCATTTT. Translation: CASSVAEPQHF.

The chain joins TRBV4-2 to TRBJ1-3; the D gene is possibly TRBD1 (5 bases). V shed 1 base and J shed 0 bases, with 13 bases lying between them. Germline V gives CDR1 LGHNA, CDR2 YNFKEQ. The CDR3 loop spans 17 amino acids. CDR3 residues: CASSQGRGGASGNTIYF. CDR3 nucleotide sequence: TGTGCCAGCAGCCAAGGCCGGGGGGGAGCCTCTGGAAACACCATATATTTT.

V gene TRBV14 combines with J gene TRBJ2-7, with TRBD2 identical over 8 bases. This CDR3 region has 15 residues. The germline gives CDR1 SGHDN, CDR2 FVKESK. V dropped 2 bases and J dropped 2; count of bases not matched to a gene: 5. The CDR3 region is CASSQSGGGPYEQYF. As DNA, the CDR3 is TGTGCCAGCAGCCAAAGTGGCGGGGGGCCCTACGAGCAGTACTTC.

The chain couples TRBV29-1 to TRBJ1-1; D gene uncertain. Germline CDR1 reads SQVTM; CDR2 reads ANQGSEA. The V end was cut by 4 bases, the J end by 7 bases, with 13 bases between. The CDR3 spans 12 residues. In DNA, the CDR3 is TGCAGCGTTGTGGTGTATGACCGTGAAGCTTTCTTT. It encodes CSVVVYDREAFF. The complete variable domain, with remaining parts taken from reference TRBV29-1 and TRBJ1-1, reads SAVISQKPSRDICQRGTSLTIQCQVDSQVTMMFWYRQQPGQSLTLIATANQGSEATYESGFVIDKFPISRPNLTFSTLTVSNMSPEDSSIYLCSVVVYDREAFFGQGTRLTVV.

The chain has TRBV5-1 and TRBJ2-3; no reliable D call. The CDR3 length is 15 residues. In germline, CDR1 is SGHRS, CDR2 YFSETQ. V gave up 0 bases and J gave up 0 bases, with 8 bases separating them. As DNA, the CDR3 is TGCGCCAGCAGCTTGGGGTCACAGAGCACAGATACGCAGTATTTT. Its translation: CASSLGSQSTDTQYF.

In DNA, the CDR3 is TGTGCCAGCAGTGAAGCGGGGGGCAATCAGCCCCAGCATTTT. Protein product: CASSEAGGNQPQHF. This chain links TRBV6-1 with TRBJ1-5; TRBD1 might be the D (5 bases). V was cut by 0 bases and J by 2 bases, with 5 bases left in between. The CDR3 runs 14 residues. The germline V gene has CDR1 MNHNS and CDR2 SASEGT.

The chain carries TRBV3-1 (or the pseudogene TRBV3-2) and TRBJ2-2; TRBD2 aligns across 8 bases. The germline V gene encodes CDR1 LGHDT and CDR2 YNNKEL (reference sequence). The length of the CDR3 is 16 residues. Unmatched junction bases numbered 8, after V lost 1 base and J lost 7 bases. CDR3 protein: CASSQAPSGGVGELFF. The CDR3 nucleotides are TGTGCCAGCAGCCAAGCCCCGAGCGGGGGAGTCGGGGAGCTGTTTTTT.

This clone showed up many times. This chain uses TRBV19 with TRBJ1-5; no firm D call. The V end was cut by 3 bases, the J end by 4 bases, with 10 bases between. Per the germline V gene, CDR1 is LNHDA and CDR2 is SQIVND (reference sequence). CDR3 length equals 14 residues. Here the CDR3 DNA reads TGTGCCAGTAGTATTCAGTGGGGAAATCAGCCCCAGCATTTT. Translated: CASSIQWGNQPQHF.

The rearrangement links TRBV21-1 to TRBJ1-5; TRBD1, the D gene given by the table, was not confirmed from the DNA. TRBV21-1 is classified as a pseudogene. This CDR3 comprises 14 residues. CDR3 DNA sequence: TGTGCCAGACCGCAGGGGGCGGTCAATCAGCCCCAGCATTTT. It yields the protein CARPQGAVNQPQHF.

This clone was seen just once. The chain is built from TRBV19 and TRBJ1-5; D is undetermined. This CDR3 spans 17 amino acids. Germline values: CDR1 LNHDA, CDR2 SQIVND (reference sequence). V lost 5 bases to trimming and J lost 0 bases, with 17 bases between them. The CDR3 sequence: CASSLGLTGYSNQPQHF. CDR3 bases: TGTGCCAGTAGTCTCGGACTGACTGGCTATAGCAATCAGCCCCAGCATTTT.

The chain has TRBV11-2 and TRBJ2-3, with D perhaps being TRBD1 or TRBD2 (5 bases each). V shed 5 bases and J shed 4 bases, with 19 bases lying between them. The CDR3 has 16 residues. CDR1 and CDR2 from the germline V gene are SGHAT and FQNNGV. The CDR3 reads CASSPRVGTQADTQYF. CDR3 sequence (DNA): TGTGCCAGCAGCCCCCGCGTGGGGACCCAGGCAGATACGCAGTATTTT.

This chain connects TRBV5-1 to TRBJ2-1; D is perhaps TRBD2 (5 bases). V was shortened by 6 bases and J by 6 bases, with 16 bases between the two germline ends. Germline V CDR1 and CDR2: SGHRS, YFSETQ. CDR3 length equals 14 residues. This CDR3 reads CASIPGVAGNEQFF. As DNA, the CDR3 is TGCGCCAGCATTCCCGGGGTAGCCGGCAATGAGCAGTTCTTC. The entire variable domain, with the rest obtained from reference TRBV5-1 and TRBJ2-1, is as follows: KAGVTQTPRYLIKTRGQQVTLSCSPISGHRSVSWYQQTPGQGLQFLFEYFSETQRNKGNFPGRFSGRQFSNSRSEMNVSTLELGDSALYLCASIPGVAGNEQFFGPGTRLTVL.

The gene calls are TRBV6-5 and TRBJ1-2; TRBD1 agrees at 7 bases. Per the germline V gene, CDR1 is MNHEY and CDR2 is SVGAGI. The CDR3 contains 12 residues. V dropped 5 bases and J dropped 11; count of bases not matched to a gene: 8. The CDR3 reads CASSTGQPRYTF. Here the CDR3 DNA reads TGTGCCAGCAGTACGGGACAGCCCCGATACACCTTC.